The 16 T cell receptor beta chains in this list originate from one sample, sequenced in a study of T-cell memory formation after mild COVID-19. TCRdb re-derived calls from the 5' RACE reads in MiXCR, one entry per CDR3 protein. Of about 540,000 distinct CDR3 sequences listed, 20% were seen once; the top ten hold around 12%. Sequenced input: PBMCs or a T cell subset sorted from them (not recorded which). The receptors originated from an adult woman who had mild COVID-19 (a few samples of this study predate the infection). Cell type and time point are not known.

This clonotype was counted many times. This CDR3 is CASSSSDNRDTQYF. CDR3 bases: TGCGCCAGCAGCTCCTCGGATAATAGAGATACGCAGTATTTT. The chain uses TRBV5-1 and TRBJ2-3; D is unresolved. The germline V gene has CDR1 SGHRS and CDR2 YFSETQ. V was shortened by 3 bases and J by 5 bases, with 13 bases between the two germline ends. The CDR3 runs 14 residues.

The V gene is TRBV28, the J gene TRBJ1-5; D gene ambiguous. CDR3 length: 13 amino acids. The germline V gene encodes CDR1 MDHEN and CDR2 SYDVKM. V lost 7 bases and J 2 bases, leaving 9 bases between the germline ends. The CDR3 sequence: CASISAGNQPQHF. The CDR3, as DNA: TGTGCCAGCATATCGGCCGGCAATCAGCCCCAGCATTTT.

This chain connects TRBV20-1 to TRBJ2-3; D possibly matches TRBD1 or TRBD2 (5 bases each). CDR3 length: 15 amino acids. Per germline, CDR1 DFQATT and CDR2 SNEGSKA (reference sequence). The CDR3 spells CSEVGVRKYTDTQYF. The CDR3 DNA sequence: TGCAGCGAAGTGGGGGTCCGGAAATACACAGATACGCAGTATTTT.

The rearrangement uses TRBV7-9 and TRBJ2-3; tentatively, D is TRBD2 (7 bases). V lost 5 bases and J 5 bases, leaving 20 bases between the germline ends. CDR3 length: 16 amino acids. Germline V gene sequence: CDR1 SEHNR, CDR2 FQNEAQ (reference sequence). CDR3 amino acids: CASSPIGGEGRDTQYF. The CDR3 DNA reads TGTGCCAGCAGCCCCATAGGGGGGGAGGGGCGAGATACGCAGTATTTT.

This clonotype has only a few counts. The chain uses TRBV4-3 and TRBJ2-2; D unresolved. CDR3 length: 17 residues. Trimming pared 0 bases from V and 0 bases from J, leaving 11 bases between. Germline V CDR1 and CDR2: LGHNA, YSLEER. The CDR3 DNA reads TGCGCCAGCAGCCAAGATTTGCGGCAGACGAACACCGGGGAGCTGTTTTTT. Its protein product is CASSQDLRQTNTGELFF.

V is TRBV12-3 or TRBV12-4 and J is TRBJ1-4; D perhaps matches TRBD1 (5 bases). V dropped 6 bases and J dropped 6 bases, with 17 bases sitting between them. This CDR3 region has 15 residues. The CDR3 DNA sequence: TGTGCCAGCAGGCCGTCAGGGTCGGTTGATGAAAAACTGTTTTTT. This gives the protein CASRPSGSVDEKLFF.

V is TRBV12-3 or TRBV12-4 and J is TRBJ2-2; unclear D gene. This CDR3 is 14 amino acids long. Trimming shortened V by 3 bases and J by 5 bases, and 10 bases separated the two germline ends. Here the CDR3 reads CASSFIGPTGELFF. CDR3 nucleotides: TGTGCCAGCAGTTTCATAGGGCCGACCGGGGAGCTGTTTTTT.

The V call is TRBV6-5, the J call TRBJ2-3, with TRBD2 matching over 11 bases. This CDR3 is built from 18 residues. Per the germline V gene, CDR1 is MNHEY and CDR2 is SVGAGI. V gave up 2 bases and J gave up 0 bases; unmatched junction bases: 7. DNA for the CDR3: TGTGCCAGCAGTTACGCTAGCGGGAGGCCAAAAAGCACAGATACGCAGTATTTT. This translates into CASSYASGRPKSTDTQYF.

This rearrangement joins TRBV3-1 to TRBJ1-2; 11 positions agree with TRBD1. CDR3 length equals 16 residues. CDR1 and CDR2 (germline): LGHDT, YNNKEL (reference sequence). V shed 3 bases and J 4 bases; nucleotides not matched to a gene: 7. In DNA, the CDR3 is TGTGCCAGCAGCCACCAGGGGGACAGGGGGGCCTATGGCTACACCTTC. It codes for CASSHQGDRGAYGYTF.

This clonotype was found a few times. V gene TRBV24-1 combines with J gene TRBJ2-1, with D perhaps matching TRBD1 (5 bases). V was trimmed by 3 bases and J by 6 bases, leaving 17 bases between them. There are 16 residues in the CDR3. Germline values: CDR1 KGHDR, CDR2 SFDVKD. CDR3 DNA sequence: TGTGCCACCAGTGATACGCCCCTAGGGGTTCTCAATGAGCAGTTCTTC. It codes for CATSDTPLGVLNEQFF.

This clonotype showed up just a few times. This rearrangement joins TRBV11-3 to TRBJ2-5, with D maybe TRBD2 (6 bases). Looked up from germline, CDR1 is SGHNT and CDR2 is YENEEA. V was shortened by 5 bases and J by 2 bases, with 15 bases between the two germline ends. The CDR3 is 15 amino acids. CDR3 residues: CASSPGIAVQETQYF. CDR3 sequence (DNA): TGTGCCAGCAGCCCCGGAATAGCGGTACAAGAGACCCAGTACTTC.

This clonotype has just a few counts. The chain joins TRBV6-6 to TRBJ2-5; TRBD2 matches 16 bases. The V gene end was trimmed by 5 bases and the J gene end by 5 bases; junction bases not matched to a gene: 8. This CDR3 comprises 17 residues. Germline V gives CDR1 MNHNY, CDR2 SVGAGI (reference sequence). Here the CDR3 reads CASSTGTSGRAEETQYF. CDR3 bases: TGTGCCAGCAGTACCGGGACTAGCGGGAGGGCAGAGGAGACCCAGTACTTC.

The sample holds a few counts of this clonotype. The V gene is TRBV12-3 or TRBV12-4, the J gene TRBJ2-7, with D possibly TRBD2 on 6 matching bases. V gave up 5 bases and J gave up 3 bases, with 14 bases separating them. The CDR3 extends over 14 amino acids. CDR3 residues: CASSHPGTVYEQYF. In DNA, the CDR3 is TGTGCCAGCAGTCACCCCGGGACTGTCTACGAGCAGTACTTC.

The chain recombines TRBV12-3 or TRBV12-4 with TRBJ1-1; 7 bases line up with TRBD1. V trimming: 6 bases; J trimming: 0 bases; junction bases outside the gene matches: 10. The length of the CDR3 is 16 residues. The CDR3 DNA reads TGTGCCAGCAGCCCTCGGGACAGACACATGAACACTGAAGCTTTCTTT. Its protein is CASSPRDRHMNTEAFF.

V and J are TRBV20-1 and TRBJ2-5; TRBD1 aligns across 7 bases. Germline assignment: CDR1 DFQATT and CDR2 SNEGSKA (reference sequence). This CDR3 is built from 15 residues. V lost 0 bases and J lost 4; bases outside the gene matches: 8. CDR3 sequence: CSARDLQGVRETQYF. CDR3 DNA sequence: TGCAGTGCTAGAGACCTCCAGGGGGTTAGAGAGACCCAGTACTTC.

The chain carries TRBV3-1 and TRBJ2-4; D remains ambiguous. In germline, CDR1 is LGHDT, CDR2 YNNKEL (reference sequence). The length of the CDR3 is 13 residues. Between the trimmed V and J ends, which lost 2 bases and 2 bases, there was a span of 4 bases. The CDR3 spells CASSQLTKNIQYF. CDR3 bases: TGTGCCAGCAGCCAACTGACCAAAAACATTCAGTACTTC. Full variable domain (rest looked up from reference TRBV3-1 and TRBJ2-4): DTAVSQTPKYLVTQMGNDKSIKCEQNLGHDTMYWYKQDSKKFLKIMFSYNNKELIINETVPNRFSPKSPDKAHLNLHINSLELGDSAVYFCASSQLTKNIQYFGAGTRLSVL.